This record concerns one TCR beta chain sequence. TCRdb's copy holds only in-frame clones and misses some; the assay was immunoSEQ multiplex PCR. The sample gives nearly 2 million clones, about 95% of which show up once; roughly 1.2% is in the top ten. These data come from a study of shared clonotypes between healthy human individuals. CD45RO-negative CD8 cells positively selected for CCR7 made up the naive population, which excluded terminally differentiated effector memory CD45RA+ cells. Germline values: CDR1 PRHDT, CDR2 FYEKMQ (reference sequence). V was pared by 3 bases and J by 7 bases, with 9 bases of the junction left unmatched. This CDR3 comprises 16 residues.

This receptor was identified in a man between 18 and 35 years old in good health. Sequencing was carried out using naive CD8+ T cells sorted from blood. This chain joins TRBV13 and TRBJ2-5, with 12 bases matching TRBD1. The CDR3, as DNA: TGTGCCAGCAGCTTCCGGGACAGGGGGCAGGCAGCGACCCAGTACTTC. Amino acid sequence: CASSFRDRGQAATQYF.